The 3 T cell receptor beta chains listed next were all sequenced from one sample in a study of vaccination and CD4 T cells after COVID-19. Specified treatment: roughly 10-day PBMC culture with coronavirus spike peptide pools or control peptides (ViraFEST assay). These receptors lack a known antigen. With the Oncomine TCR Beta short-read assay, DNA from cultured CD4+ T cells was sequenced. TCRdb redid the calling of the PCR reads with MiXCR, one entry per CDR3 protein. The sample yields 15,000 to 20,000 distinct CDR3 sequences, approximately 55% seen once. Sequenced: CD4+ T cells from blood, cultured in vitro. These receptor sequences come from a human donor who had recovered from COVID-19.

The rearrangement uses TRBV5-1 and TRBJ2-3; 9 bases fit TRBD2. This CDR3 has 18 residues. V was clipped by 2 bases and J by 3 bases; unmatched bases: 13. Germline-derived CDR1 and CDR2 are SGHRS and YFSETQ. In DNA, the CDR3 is TGCGCCAGCAGCTTTCAAGGGGATTCTAGCGGGGCGACAGATACGCAGTATTTT. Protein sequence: CASSFQGDSSGATDTQYF.

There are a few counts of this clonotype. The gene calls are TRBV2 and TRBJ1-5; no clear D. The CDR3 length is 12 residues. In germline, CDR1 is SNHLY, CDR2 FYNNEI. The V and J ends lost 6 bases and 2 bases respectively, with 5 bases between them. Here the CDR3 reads CASREGNQPQHF. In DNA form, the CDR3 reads TGTGCCAGCAGGGAGGGCAATCAGCCCCAGCATTTT.

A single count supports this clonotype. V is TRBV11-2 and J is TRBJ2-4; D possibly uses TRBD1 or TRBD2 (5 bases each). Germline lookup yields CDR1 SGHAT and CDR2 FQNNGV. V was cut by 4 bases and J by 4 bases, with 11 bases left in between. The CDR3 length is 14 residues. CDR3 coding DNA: TGTGCCAGCAGCTCACCGGGACGGAAAAACATTCAGTACTTC. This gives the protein CASSSPGRKNIQYF.